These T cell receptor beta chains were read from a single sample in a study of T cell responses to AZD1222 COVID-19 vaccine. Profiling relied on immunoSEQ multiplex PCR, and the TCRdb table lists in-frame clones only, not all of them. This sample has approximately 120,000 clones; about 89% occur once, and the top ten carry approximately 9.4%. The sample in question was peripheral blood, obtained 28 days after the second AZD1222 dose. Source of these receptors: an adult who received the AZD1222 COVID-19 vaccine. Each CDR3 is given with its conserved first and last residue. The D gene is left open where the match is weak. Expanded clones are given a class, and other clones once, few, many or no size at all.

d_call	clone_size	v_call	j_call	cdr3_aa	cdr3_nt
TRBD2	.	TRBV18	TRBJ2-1	CASSPWTSGSVDYNEQFF	TGTGCCAGCTCACCATGGACTAGCGGGAGTGTAGACTACAATGAGCAGTTCTTC
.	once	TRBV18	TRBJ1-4	CASSPQGPSTNEKLFF	TGTGCCAGCTCACCCCAGGGGCCCTCAACTAATGAAAAACTGTTTTTT
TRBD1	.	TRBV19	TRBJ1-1	CASSQGALIGAEAFF	TGTGCCAGTAGCCAGGGGGCTCTCATTGGGGCTGAAGCTTTCTTT
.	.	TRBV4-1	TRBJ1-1	CASRRTVLNTEAFF	TGCGCCAGCCGACGGACAGTCCTGAACACTGAAGCTTTCTTT
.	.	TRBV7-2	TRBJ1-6	CASSLTTYNSPLHF	TGTGCCAGCAGCTTGACAACCTATAATTCACCCCTCCACTTT
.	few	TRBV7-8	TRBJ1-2	CASSSSRGRNYGYTF	TGTGCCAGCAGCTCCTCCCGGGGGCGTAACTATGGCTACACCTTC
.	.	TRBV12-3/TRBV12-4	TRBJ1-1	CASSLNRHSEAFF	TGTGCCAGCAGTTTAAATAGACACTCTGAAGCTTTCTTT
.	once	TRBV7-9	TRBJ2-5	CASSPNSGEGETQYF	TGTGCCAGCAGCCCAAATTCAGGGGAGGGCGAGACCCAGTACTTC
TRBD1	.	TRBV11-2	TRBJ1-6	CASSLGQGYSPLHF	TGTGCCAGCAGCCTGGGACAGGGTTATTCACCCCTCCACTTT
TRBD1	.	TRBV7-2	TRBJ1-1	CASSPPDRLFSNTEAFF	TGTGCCAGCAGCCCCCCGGACAGGCTATTCTCGAACACTGAAGCTTTCTTT
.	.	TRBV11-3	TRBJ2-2	CASSFDTGELFF	TGTGCCAGCAGCTTCGACACCGGGGAGCTGTTTTTT
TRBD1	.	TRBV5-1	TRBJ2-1	CASSVTGGEYNEQFF	TGCGCCAGCAGCGTAACAGGGGGCGAATACAATGAGCAGTTCTTC
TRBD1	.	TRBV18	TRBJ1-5	CASSPRTGGHQPQHF	TGTGCCAGCTCACCGAGGACAGGGGGGCATCAGCCCCAGCATTTT
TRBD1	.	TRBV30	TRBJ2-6	CACPRDRHSGANVLTF	TGTGCCTGCCCCCGGGACAGGCACTCTGGGGCCAACGTCCTGACTTTC
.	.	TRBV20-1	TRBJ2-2	CSASYGGKDGELFF	TGCAGTGCTAGTTACGGGGGCAAGGACGGGGAGCTGTTTTTT
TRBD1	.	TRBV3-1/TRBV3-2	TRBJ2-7	CASSLRGRGSYEQYF	TGTGCCAGCAGCCTACGGGGCAGGGGGTCCTACGAGCAGTACTTC
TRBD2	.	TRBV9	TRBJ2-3	CASSVVLAGGSTDTQYF	TGTGCCAGCAGCGTAGTTCTGGCGGGAGGGAGCACAGATACGCAGTATTTT
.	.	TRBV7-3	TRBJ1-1	CASSPTGARGTEAFF	TGTGCCAGCAGCCCTACCGGGGCCCGGGGCACTGAAGCTTTCTTT